The 5 T cell receptor beta chains below all came from one sample that was sequenced in a study of cytomegalovirus exposure and HLA in healthy donors (dated by TCRdb to the late 2010s). The library relied on the immunoSEQ multiplex PCR assay. The multiplex PCR relied on a mix of 60 forward primers for TCR Vbeta segments and 13 reverse primers for TCR Jbeta segments. TCRdb's version of the immuneACCESS table is confined to in-frame rearrangements and falls short of the full clone set. An unresolved V gene accounts for under half of the shortfall where checked; the remainder is of unknown origin. The sample table contains approximately 190,000 clones; only one count was recorded for 75% to 90% of them. The top ten clonotypes cover about 2.6% of the sample. The source material was PBMCs. These receptors came from a woman aged 45-60 years in good health and CMV-seropositive.

The rearrangement links TRBV14 to TRBJ1-6, with TRBD1 matching 10 bases. V gave up 6 bases and J gave up 10 bases; unmatched junction bases: 6. The CDR3 length is 14 residues. Germline V lookup: CDR1 SGHDN, CDR2 FVKESK. CDR3 DNA sequence: TGTGCCAGCAGAGGGACAGGGGTCAGGTCACCCCTCCACTTT. Its protein is CASRGTGVRSPLHF. The full variable domain, with the rest looked up from reference TRBV14 and TRBJ1-6, is EAGVTQFPSHSVIEKGQTVTLRCDPISGHDNLYWYRRVMGKEIKFLLHFVKESKQDESGMPNNRFLAERTGGTYSTLKVQPAELEDSGVYFCASRGTGVRSPLHFGNGTRLTVT.

Note on this clone: Its ends do not fully match the called genes, so a read error is possible. In DNA form, the CDR3 reads TGTGCCAGCAGCATAGCGAAGGGGGATACGCAGTATTTT. The encoded protein is CASSIAKGDTQYF. The chain has TRBV7-2 and TRBJ2-3; D might be TRBD1 or TRBD2, each matching 5 bases. This CDR3 is 13 amino acids long. Germline assignment: CDR1 SGHTA and CDR2 FQGNSA.

The table lists this clone with a few counts. The chain links TRBV13 to TRBJ1-1; weak D call: TRBD1 (6 bases). There are 14 residues in the CDR3. The V gene's germline CDR1 is PRHDT and CDR2 FYEKMQ (reference sequence). Trimming cost V 5 bases and J 3 bases, with 13 bases left between them. The chain's CDR3 is CASSQTGVHTEAFF. CDR3 sequence (DNA): TGTGCCAGCAGCCAGACAGGAGTTCACACTGAAGCTTTCTTT. Supplemented by reference TRBV13 and TRBJ1-1, the full variable domain reads AAGVIQSPRHLIKEKRETATLKCYPIPRHDTVYWYQQGPGQDPQFLISFYEKMQSDKGSIPDRFSAQQFSDYHSELNMSSLELGDSALYFCASSQTGVHTEAFFGQGTRLTVV.

This clone was counted between two and nine times. The chain couples TRBV5-1 to TRBJ2-7; D perhaps matches TRBD2 (5 bases). V was pared by 1 base and J by 2 bases, with 7 bases between. Germline CDR1 is SGHRS and CDR2 is YFSETQ. CDR3 length: 13 amino acids. The CDR3 protein is CASSLTSAYEQYF. Here the CDR3 DNA reads TGCGCCAGCAGCTTGACTAGTGCCTACGAGCAGTACTTC.

The chain couples TRBV14 to TRBJ1-2; 10 nucleotides match TRBD1. The trim removed 6 bases at V and 4 bases at J, leaving 2 bases unmatched. Per the germline V gene, CDR1 is SGHDN and CDR2 is FVKESK. The CDR3 is made up of 13 amino acids. The DNA of the CDR3 is TGTGCCAGCAGGGGGACAGGGGCCTATGGCTACACCTTC. Translating gives CASRGTGAYGYTF.